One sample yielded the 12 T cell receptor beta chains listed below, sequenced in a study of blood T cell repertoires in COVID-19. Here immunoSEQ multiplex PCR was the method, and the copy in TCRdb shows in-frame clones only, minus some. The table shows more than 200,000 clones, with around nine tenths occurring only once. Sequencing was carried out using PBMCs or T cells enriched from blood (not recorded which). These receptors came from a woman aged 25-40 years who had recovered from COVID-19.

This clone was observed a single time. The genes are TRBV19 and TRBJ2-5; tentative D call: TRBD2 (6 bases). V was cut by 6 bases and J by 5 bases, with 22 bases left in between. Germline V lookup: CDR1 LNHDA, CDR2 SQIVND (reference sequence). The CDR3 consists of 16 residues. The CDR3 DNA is TGTGCCAGTAGCCCGCCCCTCCGGGCCGGAGGGGAGACCCAGTACTTC. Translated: CASSPPLRAGGETQYF.

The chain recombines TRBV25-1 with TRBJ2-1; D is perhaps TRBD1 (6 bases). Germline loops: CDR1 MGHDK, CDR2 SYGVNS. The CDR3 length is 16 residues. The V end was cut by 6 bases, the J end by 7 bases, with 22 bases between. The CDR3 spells CASSPSGTSYRNEQFF. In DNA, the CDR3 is TGTGCCAGCAGCCCATCCGGGACATCCTATCGTAATGAGCAGTTCTTC.

The CDR3 reads CASSLEDRVRDEQFF. The CDR3 bases are TGCGCCAGCAGCTTGGAGGACAGGGTCAGGGATGAGCAGTTCTTC. V and J are TRBV5-1 and TRBJ2-1, with 8 bases fitting TRBD1. V shed 0 bases and J 8 bases; nucleotides not matched to a gene: 7. The V gene's germline CDR1 is SGHRS and CDR2 YFSETQ. The CDR3 sequence is 15 residues long.

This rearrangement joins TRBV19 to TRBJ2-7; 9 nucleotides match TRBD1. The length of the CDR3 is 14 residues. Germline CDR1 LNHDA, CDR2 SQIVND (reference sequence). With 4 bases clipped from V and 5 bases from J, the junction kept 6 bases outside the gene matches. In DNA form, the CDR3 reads TGTGCCAGTAGTACACAGGGGGCTGGAAACGAGCAGTACTTC. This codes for CASSTQGAGNEQYF.

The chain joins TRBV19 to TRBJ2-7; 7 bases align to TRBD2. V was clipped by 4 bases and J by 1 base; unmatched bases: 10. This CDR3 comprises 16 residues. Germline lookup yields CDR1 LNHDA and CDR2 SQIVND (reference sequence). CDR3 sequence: CASSNPGLPKSYEQYF. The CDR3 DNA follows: TGTGCCAGTAGTAATCCGGGACTACCAAAATCCTACGAGCAGTACTTC. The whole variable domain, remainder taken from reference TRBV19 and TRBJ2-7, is DGGITQSPKYLFRKEGQNVTLSCEQNLNHDAMYWYRQDPGQGLRLIYYSQIVNDFQKGDIAEGYSVSREKKESFPLTVTSAQKNPTAFYLCASSNPGLPKSYEQYFGPGTRLTVT.

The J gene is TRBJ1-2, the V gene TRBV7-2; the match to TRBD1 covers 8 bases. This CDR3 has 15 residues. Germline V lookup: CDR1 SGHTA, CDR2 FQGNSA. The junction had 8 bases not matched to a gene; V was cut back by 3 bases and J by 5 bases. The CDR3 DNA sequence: TGTGCCAGCAGCTTCGCCGGACAGGGAGGATATGGCTACACCTTC. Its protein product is CASSFAGQGGYGYTF.

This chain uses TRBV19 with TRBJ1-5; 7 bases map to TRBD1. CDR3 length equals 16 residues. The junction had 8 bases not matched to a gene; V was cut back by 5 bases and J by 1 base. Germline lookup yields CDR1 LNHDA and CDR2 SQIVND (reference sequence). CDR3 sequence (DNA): TGTGCCAGTAGTTCACAGGGGATAGGCAGCAATCAGCCCCAGCATTTT. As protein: CASSSQGIGSNQPQHF.

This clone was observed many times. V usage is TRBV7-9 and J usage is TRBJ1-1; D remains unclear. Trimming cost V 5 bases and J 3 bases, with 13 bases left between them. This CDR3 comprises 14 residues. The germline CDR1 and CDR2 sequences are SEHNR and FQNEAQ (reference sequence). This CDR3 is CASSPNLLDTEAFF. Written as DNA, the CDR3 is TGTGCCAGCAGCCCCAACCTATTGGACACTGAAGCTTTCTTT.

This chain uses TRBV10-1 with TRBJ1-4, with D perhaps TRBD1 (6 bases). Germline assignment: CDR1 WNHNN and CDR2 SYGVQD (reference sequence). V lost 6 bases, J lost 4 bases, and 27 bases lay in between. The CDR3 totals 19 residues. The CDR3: CASSLTCRTVRGLNEKLFF. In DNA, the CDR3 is TGCGCCAGCAGCCTAACCTGTAGGACAGTGAGAGGCCTTAATGAAAAACTGTTTTTT.

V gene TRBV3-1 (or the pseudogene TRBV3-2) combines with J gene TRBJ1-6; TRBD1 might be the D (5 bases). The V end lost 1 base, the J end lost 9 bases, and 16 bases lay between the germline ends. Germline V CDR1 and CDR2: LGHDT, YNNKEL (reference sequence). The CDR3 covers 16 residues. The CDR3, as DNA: TGTGCCAGCAGCCAAGTGGGAGGGGCGGCGGGTTCACCCCTCCACTTT. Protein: CASSQVGGAAGSPLHF.

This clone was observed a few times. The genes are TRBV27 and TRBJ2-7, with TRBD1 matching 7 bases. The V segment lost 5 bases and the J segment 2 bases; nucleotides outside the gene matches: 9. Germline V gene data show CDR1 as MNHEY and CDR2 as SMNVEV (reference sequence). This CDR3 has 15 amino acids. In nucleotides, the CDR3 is TGTGCCAGCAGTCCAACCCGACAGGGCACCTACGAGCAGTACTTC. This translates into CASSPTRQGTYEQYF.

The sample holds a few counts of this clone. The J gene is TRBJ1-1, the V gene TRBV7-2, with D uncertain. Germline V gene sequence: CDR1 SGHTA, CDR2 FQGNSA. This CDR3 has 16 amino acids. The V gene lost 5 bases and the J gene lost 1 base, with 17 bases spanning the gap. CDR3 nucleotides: TGTGCCAGCAGCCGGCCCCAGGTACCCACGAACACTGAAGCTTTCTTT. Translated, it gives CASSRPQVPTNTEAFF.